This TCR beta chain was sequenced in a study of CD8 T cells in Susac syndrome. At the level of the study: Patients with Susac syndrome were therapy-naive, treated with corticosteroids, or treated with intravenous immunoglobulin alone when blood was collected.

Peripheral blood CD8+ and CD4+ T cells were profiled by TCR beta sequencing. Negative isolation yielded the CD8+ and CD4+ T cells, while FACS enriched the TEMRA cells. Trimming removed 0 bases from V and 1 base from J, with 9 bases in between. Germline loops: CDR1 SGHTA, CDR2 FQGNSA. The CDR3 has 15 residues. General study findings and limits: It was acknowledged by the study that relatively few individuals were included in its TCR sequencing and HLA analysis.

A note on this clonotype: Its cognate antigen is unknown.

Reverse transcription of about 0.45 to 1 ug RNA was performed with random hexamers. Via MiXCR, TCRdb re-called the immunoSEQ multiplex PCR reads, giving one row per CDR3 protein. The sample includes around 180,000 distinct CDR3 sequences, under 95% of them seen just once. Sequenced: CD4+ T cells from PBMCs. The receptor comes from a human donor with Susac syndrome. This sequence joins TRBV7-2 and TRBJ1-1, with D perhaps matching TRBD1 (5 bases). The CDR3 DNA sequence: TGTGCCAGCAGCTTAGCGGGACTGACGAACACTGAAGCTTTCTTT. It is translated as CASSLAGLTNTEAFF.